Listed below are T cell receptor beta chains from one sample, sequenced in a study of PD-L1 blockade in urothelial cancer. Clones were sequenced by immunoSEQ multiplex PCR, and TCRdb holds only the in-frame ones, with some missing. Here the sample spans about 72,000 clones, approximately 86% being singletons. The sequences come from PBMCs, collected around atezolizumab (anti-PD-L1) treatment. The receptors were gathered from a man in his 60s with urothelial cancer. Both conserved end residues are part of each CDR3. A D gene is named only where the DNA matches it firmly. Rows may omit the clone size; those that give it use once, few, many or a size class.

j_call | v_call | clone_size | cdr3_length | d_call | cdr3_aa | cdr3_nt
TRBJ1-4 | TRBV11-2 | NA | 15 | NA | CASTVNRAPGEKLFF | TGTGCCAGCACCGTTAACCGGGCCCCGGGGGAAAAACTGTTTTTT
TRBJ1-2 | TRBV4-2 | NA | 15 | NA | CASSQALSTDYGYTF | TGTGCCAGCAGCCAAGCCCTCAGCACAGATTATGGCTACACCTTC
TRBJ2-7 | TRBV19 | NA | 13 | TRBD1 | CASSRDRGDEQYF | TGTGCCAGTAGTCGGGACAGGGGGGACGAGCAGTACTTC
TRBJ1-1 | TRBV5-1 | NA | 16 | TRBD1 | CASSLAGQALNTEAFF | TGCGCCAGCAGCTTGGCGGGACAGGCGCTGAACACTGAAGCTTTCTTT
TRBJ2-2 | TRBV5-1 | NA | 15 | NA | CASRIGTSNTGELFF | TGCGCCAGCAGGATCGGGACTTCGAACACCGGGGAGCTGTTTTTT
TRBJ1-2 | TRBV4-2 | once | 17 | NA | CASSQEIWGEENYGYTF | TGTGCCAGCAGCCAGGAAATTTGGGGGGAAGAAAACTATGGCTACACCTTC
TRBJ2-5 | TRBV2 | many | 11 | NA | CASAPLETQYF | TGTGCCAGCGCGCCACTGGAGACCCAGTACTTC
TRBJ1-2 | TRBV27 | once | 18 | NA | CASSLRHFRQGSAYGYTF | TGTGCCAGCAGTTTACGTCATTTTAGGCAGGGATCAGCGTATGGCTACACCTTC
TRBJ2-1 | TRBV18 | few | 14 | NA | CASSPGNRLGEQFF | TGTGCCAGCTCACCCGGGAACAGACTTGGTGAGCAGTTCTTC
TRBJ2-1 | TRBV5-4 | NA | 15 | TRBD1 | CASSSGTGSYNEQFF | TGTGCCAGCAGCTCCGGGACAGGGTCCTACAATGAGCAGTTCTTC
TRBJ2-3 | TRBV5-6 | NA | 15 | NA | CASSFTGWGTDTQYF | TGTGCCAGCAGCTTTACGGGATGGGGCACAGATACGCAGTATTTT
TRBJ1-2 | TRBV29-1 | NA | 13 | TRBD1 | CSVGTGGAFGYTF | TGCAGCGTAGGGACAGGGGGCGCCTTTGGCTACACCTTC
TRBJ1-1 | TRBV28 | NA | 15 | TRBD1 | CASRSDRAPNTEAFF | TGTGCCAGCAGGTCGGACAGGGCCCCTAACACTGAAGCTTTCTTT
TRBJ2-1 | TRBV27 | NA | 15 | TRBD1 | CASSSIQGQYNEQFF | TGTGCCAGCAGTTCAATCCAGGGACAGTACAATGAGCAGTTCTTC
TRBJ2-5 | TRBV11-3 | NA | 17 | NA | CASSLGSGTYSQETQYF | TGTGCCAGCAGCTTAGGCTCCGGGACTTACAGTCAAGAGACCCAGTACTTC
TRBJ2-3 | TRBV2 | NA | 12 | NA | CASRGGGYTQYF | TGTGCCAGCAGGGGAGGGGGTTATACGCAGTATTTT
TRBJ2-2 | TRBV6-1 | NA | 15 | TRBD1 | CASSRQGYNTGELFF | TGTGCCAGCAGTAGACAGGGCTACAACACCGGGGAGCTGTTTTTT
TRBJ2-1 | TRBV9 | NA | 15 | TRBD2 | CASSLGLAVYNEQFF | TGTGCCAGCAGTCTCGGACTAGCGGTATACAATGAGCAGTTCTTC